These 25 T cell receptor beta chains were all obtained from the same sample, sequenced in a study of blood T cell repertoires in COVID-19. Sequenced by immunoSEQ multiplex PCR; TCRdb stores in-frame clones only, minus some. The sample has roughly 290,000 clones, about nine tenths seen once; the top ten hold approximately 7.5%. Source material: peripheral blood. The origin of the receptors is a woman between 25 and 40 years old with COVID-19, enrolled during active disease.

The chain combines TRBV5-1 with TRBJ1-1; tentatively, D is TRBD1 (5 bases). The CDR3 loop spans 15 amino acids. Germline V gene lookup returns CDR1 SGHRS and CDR2 YFSETQ. Trimming took off 4 bases at V and 0 bases at J, with 13 bases between the two ends. In DNA form, the CDR3 reads TGCGCCAGCAGCCCTACTACAGGATTGAACACTGAAGCTTTCTTT. This encodes CASSPTTGLNTEAFF.

The V gene is TRBV19, the J gene TRBJ2-2; a possible D gene is TRBD2 (6 bases). V was cut by 5 bases and J by 3 bases, with 16 bases left in between. The CDR3 is 16 amino acids. CDR1 is LNHDA, CDR2 SQIVND, per germline (reference sequence). The DNA for the CDR3 is TGTGCCAGTAGTTCGTCGGGACTTCTGGACACCGGGGAGCTGTTTTTT. Translating it yields CASSSSGLLDTGELFF. The whole variable domain, filled in from reference TRBV19 and TRBJ2-2, reads DGGITQSPKYLFRKEGQNVTLSCEQNLNHDAMYWYRQDPGQGLRLIYYSQIVNDFQKGDIAEGYSVSREKKESFPLTVTSAQKNPTAFYLCASSSSGLLDTGELFFGEGSRLTVL.

This clone was picked up one time. The chain couples TRBV4-1 to TRBJ1-1; the D is unclear. This CDR3 comprises 19 residues. Trimming left V 6 bases short and J 4 bases short, with 30 bases between. CDR1 is MGHRA and CDR2 is YSYEKL in the germline V gene. The CDR3 nucleotides read TGCGCCAGCAGTCGCCTCTTTGCCCAGACCGAACGTAGGAGCACTGAAGCTTTCTTT. This gives the protein CASSRLFAQTERRSTEAFF.

This chain connects TRBV5-4 to TRBJ2-7; perhaps TRBD2 as D (7 bases). The CDR3 is 13 amino acids. Germline CDR1 is SGHNT and CDR2 is YYREEE (reference sequence). Trimming removed 8 bases at V and 3 bases at J, with 15 bases between. CDR3 nucleotides: TGTGCCAGTTCTCTAGGGGGGGACTACGAGCAGTACTTC. Its protein is CASSLGGDYEQYF.

Concerning this clone itself: This specimen includes other DNA sequences encoding the same CDR3. This rearrangement joins TRBV19 to TRBJ2-5, with 8 nucleotides matching TRBD1. This CDR3 contains 14 residues. CDR1 and CDR2 (germline): LNHDA, SQIVND (reference sequence). V lost 5 bases and J lost 1; bases outside the gene matches: 3. CDR3 loop: CASSPTGVQETQYF. The CDR3 DNA sequence: TGTGCCAGTAGTCCGACAGGGGTCCAAGAGACCCAGTACTTC.

The rearrangement uses TRBV6-5 and TRBJ2-2; D call uncertain. This CDR3 spans 13 amino acids. CDR1 is MNHEY and CDR2 is SVGAGI in the germline V gene. V gave up 6 bases and J gave up 8 bases, with 13 bases separating them. The CDR3 coding sequence is TGTGCCAGCAGCACCGGGTCCCGGGGGGAGCTGTTTTTT. The encoded protein is CASSTGSRGELFF.

The rearrangement joins TRBV6-2 or TRBV6-3 to TRBJ1-2; D is ambiguous. This CDR3 spans 15 amino acids. Trimming took off 3 bases at V and 7 bases at J, with 18 bases between the two ends. Germline assignment: CDR1 MNHEY and CDR2 SVGEGT. CDR3 DNA: TGTGCCAGCAGTTATTCGGTGTTCCTGCCCTCTGGCTACACCTTC. Encoded protein: CASSYSVFLPSGYTF.

This sequence joins TRBV15 and TRBJ1-3; D gene ambiguous. The ends were cut back, 3 bases at V and 2 bases at J, with 11 bases in the middle. The germline gives CDR1 LNHNV, CDR2 YYDKDF (reference sequence). The CDR3 has 15 amino acids. This CDR3 is CATSRGESPGNTIYF. The CDR3 coding sequence is TGTGCCACCAGCAGGGGCGAGTCCCCTGGAAACACCATATATTTT.

The rearrangement links TRBV27 to TRBJ2-7, with 8 bases aligning to TRBD2. CDR3 length: 16 amino acids. With 2 bases clipped from V and 3 bases from J, the junction kept 9 bases outside the gene matches. Germline V gene sequence: CDR1 MNHEY, CDR2 SMNVEV (reference sequence). CDR3 residues: CASSLRGLDSNYEQYF. As DNA, the CDR3 is TGTGCCAGCAGTTTAAGGGGACTAGACTCCAACTACGAGCAGTACTTC.

The V call is TRBV7-2, the J call TRBJ2-2; 8 nucleotides align to TRBD2. CDR1 is SGHTA, CDR2 FQGNSA, per germline. CDR3 length: 14 residues. V gave up 2 bases and J gave up 7 bases; unmatched junction bases: 3. The CDR3 bases are TGTGCCAGCAGCTTACCGGGAGGGGTCGGGGAGCTGTTTTTT. Translating gives CASSLPGGVGELFF.

This rearrangement joins TRBV7-3 to TRBJ1-1; the match to TRBD1 covers 8 bases. The CDR3 covers 13 residues. Trimming took 5 bases from V and 4 from J; bases not matched to a gene: 3. Germline CDR1 and CDR2: SGHTA and FQGTGA. The CDR3: CASSTQGATEAFF. The CDR3 coding sequence is TGTGCCAGCAGCACTCAGGGGGCCACTGAAGCTTTCTTT.

This chain links TRBV27 with TRBJ2-1; 8 bases are shared with TRBD2. The germline V gene has CDR1 MNHEY and CDR2 SMNVEV (reference sequence). V lost 3 bases, J lost 10 bases, and 8 bases stayed unmatched. The CDR3 consists of 14 residues. Here the CDR3 reads CASSFPGGVREQFF. DNA for the CDR3: TGTGCCAGCAGTTTCCCGGGAGGGGTAAGAGAGCAGTTCTTC.

The J gene is TRBJ1-5, the V gene TRBV5-8; 7 bases are shared with TRBD1. The CDR3 is 13 amino acids. Germline V lookup: CDR1 SGHTS, CDR2 YDEGEE. V lost 8 bases to trimming and J lost 4 bases; unmatched junction nucleotides: 6. CDR3 DNA: TGTGCCAGTAGGAGGGGGCGGAATCAGCCCCAGCATTTT. This encodes CASRRGRNQPQHF.

The chain recombines TRBV18 with TRBJ2-1; 11 bases align to TRBD2. Germline CDR1 and CDR2: KGHSH and LQKENI. The CDR3 is made up of 19 amino acids. Trimming at V came to 4 bases and at J to 7 bases, leaving 18 bases not matched to a gene. This CDR3 reads CASSRQAASGRRDRNEQFF. The CDR3 DNA reads TGTGCCAGCTCACGACAGGCAGCTAGCGGGAGGAGGGATCGTAATGAGCAGTTCTTC.

The chain joins TRBV7-9 to TRBJ2-2; 7 bases are a match to TRBD2. CDR3 length equals 17 residues. Germline V gene lookup returns CDR1 SEHNR and CDR2 FQNEAQ (reference sequence). V shed 3 bases and J 1 base; nucleotides not matched to a gene: 8. The CDR3 sequence: CASSFALAVMNTGELFF. For the CDR3, the DNA is TGTGCCAGCAGCTTTGCCCTAGCGGTGATGAACACCGGGGAGCTGTTTTTT. Using reference TRBV7-9 and TRBJ2-2 for the parts outside the CDR3, the full variable domain is DTGVSQNPRHKITKRGQNVTFRCDPISEHNRLYWYRQTLGQGPEFLTYFQNEAQLEKSRLLSDRFSAERPKGSFSTLEIQRTEQGDSAMYLCASSFALAVMNTGELFFGEGSRLTVL.

The chain links TRBV5-1 to TRBJ2-7; D remains unclear. V was clipped by 5 bases and J by 5 bases, with 14 bases between them. The CDR3 runs to 13 residues. Germline CDR1 is SGHRS and CDR2 is YFSETQ. The chain's CDR3 is CASRFTGRNEQYF. Written as DNA, the CDR3 is TGCGCCAGCAGGTTCACGGGTCGTAACGAGCAGTACTTC.

This clone was seen a handful of times. The chain couples TRBV30 to TRBJ1-3; D gene unclear. The CDR3 has 15 residues. Germline CDR1 and CDR2: GTSNPN and SVGIG (reference sequence). V lost 3 bases to trimming and J lost 0 bases, with 12 bases between them. The chain's CDR3 is CAWSSDGSSGNTIYF. CDR3 in DNA: TGTGCCTGGAGCTCGGACGGGAGCTCTGGAAACACCATATATTTT.

The chain combines TRBV5-4 with TRBJ2-5; 8 bases fit TRBD2. From germline, CDR1 is SGHNT and CDR2 YYREEE (reference sequence). CDR3 length equals 13 residues. After removal of 5 bases from V and 5 bases from J, the junction contained 5 bases not matched to a gene. CDR3 loop: CASRQAGDETQYF. CDR3 sequence (DNA): TGTGCCAGCAGACAAGCGGGAGATGAGACCCAGTACTTC.

The chain combines TRBV2 with TRBJ1-6; D is uncertain. The CDR3 length is 14 residues. Germline V gene data show CDR1 as SNHLY and CDR2 as FYNNEI. V shed 3 bases and J shed 11 bases, with 14 bases lying between them. CDR3 sequence (DNA): TGTGCCAGCAGTGACCGGGGTGGCAGAACACCCCTCCACTTT. Residues: CASSDRGGRTPLHF.

The chain recombines TRBV11-2 with TRBJ2-1; TRBD2 might be the D (5 bases). The CDR3 contains 14 residues. Trimming pared 0 bases from V and 8 bases from J, leaving 11 bases between. Per the germline V gene, CDR1 is SGHAT and CDR2 is FQNNGV. Here the CDR3 reads CASSLEEGGDEQFF. In DNA, the CDR3 is TGTGCCAGCAGCTTAGAAGAGGGTGGCGATGAGCAGTTCTTC.

This chain links TRBV5-1 with TRBJ2-1; no reliable D call. The V end lost 0 bases, the J end lost 3 bases, and 13 bases lay between the germline ends. This CDR3 comprises 16 residues. Germline CDR1 reads SGHRS; CDR2 reads YFSETQ. For the CDR3, the DNA is TGCGCCAGCAGCTTGGGCGGCATGCGAGTCTACAATGAGCAGTTCTTC. Its translation is CASSLGGMRVYNEQFF.

The V and J genes are TRBV10-1 and TRBJ2-1; no clear D. The V gene lost 6 bases and the J gene lost 0 bases, with 18 bases spanning the gap. This CDR3 is built from 17 residues. Germline loops: CDR1 WNHNN, CDR2 SYGVQD (reference sequence). The CDR3 coding sequence is TGCGCCAGCAGCCTTGTTCTTTTGGGCAGCTCCTACAATGAGCAGTTCTTC. Its protein product is CASSLVLLGSSYNEQFF.

The V call is TRBV7-3, the J call TRBJ2-1; 7 nucleotides align to TRBD1. Germline lookup yields CDR1 SGHTA and CDR2 FQGTGA. With V trimmed by 2 bases and J by 2 bases, 12 bases remained unmatched. This CDR3 is 18 amino acids long. The CDR3 region is CASSLLPESQGAYNEQFF. The CDR3, as DNA: TGTGCCAGCAGCTTATTACCGGAGAGCCAGGGGGCCTACAATGAGCAGTTCTTC.

The chain couples TRBV10-3 to TRBJ1-5; D call uncertain. With 3 bases removed from V and 5 bases from J, the gap between germline ends came to 14 bases. The CDR3 has 15 residues. Germline loops: CDR1 ENHRY, CDR2 SYGVKD. CDR3 loop: CAISDAGNWDQPQHF. As DNA, the CDR3 is TGTGCCATCAGTGACGCAGGAAATTGGGATCAGCCCCAGCATTTT.

This chain joins TRBV7-2 and TRBJ1-1; 10 bases are a match to TRBD1. The CDR3 consists of 14 residues. Trimming removed 5 bases from V and 4 bases from J; junction bases left unmatched: 4. Germline loops: CDR1 SGHTA, CDR2 FQGNSA. The CDR3 sequence: CASSDRGLGTEAFF. CDR3 nucleotides: TGTGCCAGCAGCGACAGGGGGCTGGGCACTGAAGCTTTCTTT.